This is a list of T cell receptor beta chains from one sample in a study of OX40 agonist ivuxolimab in advanced cancers. Clones were read by immunoSEQ multiplex PCR, and TCRdb kept only the in-frame ones, dropping some. This sample has about 80,000 clones, with 70% to 90% found just once. Sequenced here: CD4+ or CD8+ T cells sorted from blood, sampled in a trial of the OX40 agonist ivuxolimab. The receptors originated from an adult with an advanced solid tumor such as melanoma, head and neck, liver or kidney cancer. Both conserved end residues are part of each CDR3. D genes are given only for firm matches. Clone size is not always given. Where it is, it says once, few, many or a class for expanded clones.

v_call	d_call	j_call	clone_size	cdr3_aa	cdr3_nt
TRBV18	NA	TRBJ2-5	NA	CASSPRLALGETQYF	TGTGCCAGCTCACCACGGCTAGCGCTTGGAGAGACCCAGTACTTC
TRBV15	NA	TRBJ1-2	NA	CATSTPNLSSGRGYTF	TGTGCCACCAGCACCCCTAATTTAAGCAGCGGTCGGGGCTACACCTTC
TRBV5-1	NA	TRBJ2-7	NA	CASSFGSGGSSYEQYF	TGCGCCAGCAGCTTTGGTTCGGGCGGAAGCTCCTACGAGCAGTACTTC
TRBV11-1	TRBD1	TRBJ2-7	NA	CASSPRDRGSYEQYF	TGTGCCAGCAGCCCCCGGGACAGGGGTTCCTACGAGCAGTACTTC
TRBV11-3	NA	TRBJ2-7	NA	CASSLRGGGEQYF	TGTGCCAGCAGCTTAAGGGGCGGTGGGGAGCAGTACTTC
TRBV10-3	TRBD2	TRBJ2-1	NA	CAIGGSGKVYEQFF	TGTGCCATCGGGGGTAGCGGGAAGGTCTATGAGCAGTTCTTC
TRBV9	TRBD1	TRBJ1-1	NA	CASSATGTEAFF	TGTGCCAGCAGCGCGACAGGGACTGAAGCTTTCTTT
TRBV4-3	NA	TRBJ1-1	few	CASSQGIYENTEAFF	TGCGCCAGCAGCCAGGGAATTTATGAAAACACTGAAGCTTTCTTT
TRBV6-6	NA	TRBJ2-7	NA	CASSYSSGRGVEQYF	TGTGCCAGCAGTTACTCGTCGGGGAGGGGGGTCGAGCAGTACTTC
TRBV11-2	TRBD2	TRBJ2-1	NA	CASSPTMTSGSYNEQFF	TGTGCCAGCAGTCCTACAATGACTAGCGGGTCATACAATGAGCAGTTCTTC
TRBV18	NA	TRBJ1-6	NA	CASSARGENSPLHF	TGTGCCAGCTCCGCAAGGGGGGAAAATTCACCCCTCCACTTT
TRBV5-4	TRBD1	TRBJ2-3	NA	CASSLGPGTGGTDTQYF	TGTGCCAGCAGCTTGGGCCCAGGGACAGGGGGCACAGATACGCAGTATTTT
TRBV4-3	TRBD2	TRBJ2-2	NA	CASSQDLAGNTGELFF	TGCGCCAGCAGCCAAGACCTAGCGGGGAACACCGGGGAGCTGTTTTTT
TRBV5-1	TRBD1	TRBJ2-2	NA	CASSLVQGGTGELFF	TGCGCCAGCAGCTTGGTACAGGGGGGAACCGGGGAGCTGTTTTTT
TRBV4-1	NA	TRBJ1-2	NA	CASSPVGQGRNYGYTF	TGCGCCAGCAGCCCCGTTGGGCAGGGGCGGAACTATGGCTACACCTTC
TRBV7-7	NA	TRBJ2-5	NA	CASSRLPRGEVGETQYF	TGTGCCAGCAGCCGCCTACCCAGGGGCGAGGTGGGAGAGACCCAGTACTTC